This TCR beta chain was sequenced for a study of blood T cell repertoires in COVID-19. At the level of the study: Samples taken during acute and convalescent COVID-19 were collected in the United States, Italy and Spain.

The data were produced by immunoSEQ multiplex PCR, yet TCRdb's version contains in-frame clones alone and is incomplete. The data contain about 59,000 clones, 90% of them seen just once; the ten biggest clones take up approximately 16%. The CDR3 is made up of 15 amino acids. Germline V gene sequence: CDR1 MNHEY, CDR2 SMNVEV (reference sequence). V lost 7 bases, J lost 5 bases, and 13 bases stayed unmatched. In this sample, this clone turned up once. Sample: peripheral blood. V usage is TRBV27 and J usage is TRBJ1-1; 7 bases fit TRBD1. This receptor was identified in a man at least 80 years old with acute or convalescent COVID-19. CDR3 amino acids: CASTANRGRGTEAFF. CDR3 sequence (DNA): TGTGCCAGCACGGCCAATAGGGGGCGAGGAACTGAAGCTTTCTTT.